This entry features one T cell receptor (beta chain) sequence. V lost 6 bases to trimming and J lost 6 bases; unmatched junction nucleotides: 8. CDR3 length: 14 residues. Germline V lookup: CDR1 SNHLY, CDR2 FYNNEI. A second PCR, run for about 7 to 11 cycles, used a sample-barcoded 5' primer plus a J-beta primer mix. TCRdb recomputed calls from the 5' RACE reads with MiXCR, one row per CDR3 protein. The table lists over 1.5 million distinct CDR3 sequences, roughly 52% of them singletons. The sample comes from a study of blood T cells in healthy people across ages. The specimen sequenced was blood. This receptor was taken from a woman in her thirties or forties in good health. The chain has TRBV2 and TRBJ2-7; 10 bases line up with TRBD1. CDR3 coding DNA: TGTGCCAGCAGCCTATGGGACAGGGGTTCCGAGCAGTACTTC. Amino acids: CASSLWDRGSEQYF.